This TCR beta chain was recovered during a study of T cells in Graves' hyperthyroidism and ophthalmopathy. The study's findings and limits: The authors' 13 V-J model separated ophthalmopathy from stable hyperthyroidism.

Graves' hyperthyroidism qualified as stable when ophthalmopathy did not progress within 18 months. Uncontrolled infection, other autoimmune disease, pregnancy or lactation excluded patients. V trimming: 3 bases; J trimming: 5 bases; junction bases outside the gene matches: 3. Germline CDR1 and CDR2: KGHDR and SFDVKD. CDR3 length equals 14 residues. This clonotype was seen repeatedly, ten times or more. What it binds is not known. Researchers amplified the TCR beta CDR3 regions from RNA transcripts. The TCR CDR3 first-round RT-PCR relied on the HTBI primer set. Using its own MiXCR run on the multiplex PCR reads, TCRdb lists one record per CDR3 protein. Seen here are some 600,000 distinct CDR3 sequences, around 42% observed once, and the top ten hold about 8.2%.

The receptor's source is a woman aged 18-29 years with Graves' hyperthyroidism. The V gene is TRBV24-1, the J gene TRBJ1-5; 7 nucleotides line up with TRBD1. The sample comprised peripheral blood or thyroid tissue (not recorded which). The CDR3 DNA reads TGTGCCACCAGTGATGACAGGGTCGATCAGCCCCAGCATTTT. This sequence encodes CATSDDRVDQPQHF.